These T cell receptor beta chains were read from a single sample in a study of human CD4 T cells and Enterobacteriaceae. Libraries were prepared by immunoSEQ multiplex PCR; TCRdb keeps only in-frame clonotypes and omits some of them. Found here are fewer than 35,000 clones, approximately 81% of them singletons; the top ten hold approximately 0.96%. The sequencing input was memory CD4+ T cells from blood. These receptors came from a human donor in good health. Both conserved end residues are trimmed from each CDR3.

cdr3_aa	j_call	v_call
ASSSDSDQPQH	TRBJ1-5	TRBV7-3
ASSLITDSYEQY	TRBJ2-7	TRBV5-1
ASRRDYGYT	TRBJ1-2	TRBV28
ASSYGVWGHEQF	TRBJ2-1	TRBV6-5
SVTGDQETQY	TRBJ2-5	TRBV29-1
ASSTYPNTEAF	TRBJ1-1	TRBV27
AWSPGTSGRSTQY	TRBJ2-5	TRBV30
ASSLGVSYEQY	TRBJ2-7	TRBV19
ASSLRQGVNEKLF	TRBJ1-4	TRBV19
ATTPEGNEKLF	TRBJ1-4	TRBV6-6
ASSPISRQERGYGYT	TRBJ1-2	TRBV11-2
ASSPGTGARGTEAF	TRBJ1-1	TRBV5-1
SVGSGKETQY	TRBJ2-5	TRBV29-1
ASSQAQQDIYEQY	-	TRBV2
ASRDLAARPNEQF	TRBJ2-1	TRBV19
ASSYHRGAYEQY	TRBJ2-7	TRBV6-9
ASSLDEIYEQY	TRBJ2-7	TRBV11-2
ATSRDPSGIEETQY	TRBJ2-5	TRBV15
ASSPMGQANEKLF	TRBJ1-4	TRBV18
ASSYSGAAGNTIY	TRBJ1-3	TRBV6-6
ASSLGQPGLAGDEQY	TRBJ2-7	TRBV11-2